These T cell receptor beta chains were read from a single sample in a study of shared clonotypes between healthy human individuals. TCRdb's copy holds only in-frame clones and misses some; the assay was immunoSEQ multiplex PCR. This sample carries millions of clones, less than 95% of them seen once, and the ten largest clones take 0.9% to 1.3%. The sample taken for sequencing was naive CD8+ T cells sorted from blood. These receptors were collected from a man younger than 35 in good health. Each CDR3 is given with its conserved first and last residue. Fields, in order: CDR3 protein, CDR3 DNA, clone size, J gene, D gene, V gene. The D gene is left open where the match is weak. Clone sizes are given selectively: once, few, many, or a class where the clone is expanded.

CDR3aa: CASRPRTSGEFLTYEQYF
CDR3nt: TGTGCCAGCAGGCCACGGACTAGCGGGGAATTTTTAACCTACGAGCAGTACTTC
abundance: once
j_gene: TRBJ2-7
d_gene: TRBD2
v_gene: TRBV9

CDR3aa: CAWSPAWETQYF
CDR3nt: TGTGCCTGGAGCCCAGCTTGGGAGACCCAGTACTTC
abundance: NA
j_gene: TRBJ2-5
d_gene: NA
v_gene: TRBV30

CDR3aa: CASSLDFLASSSGNTIYF
CDR3nt: TGTGCCAGCAGCTTGGATTTTCTCGCCTCGAGCTCTGGAAACACCATATATTTT
abundance: NA
j_gene: TRBJ1-3
d_gene: NA
v_gene: TRBV5-6

CDR3aa: CASSESIGNPDTQYF
CDR3nt: TGCGCCAGCAGTGAGTCGATAGGCAACCCAGATACGCAGTATTTT
abundance: NA
j_gene: TRBJ2-3
d_gene: NA
v_gene: TRBV10-1

CDR3aa: CASSSGLWEKLFF
CDR3nt: TGTGCCAGCAGCTCCGGACTTTGGGAAAAACTGTTTTTT
abundance: NA
j_gene: TRBJ1-4
d_gene: NA
v_gene: TRBV5-6

CDR3aa: CASSLSPSGGYEQYF
CDR3nt: TGTGCCAGCAGTTTGTCTCCCTCGGGGGGCTACGAGCAGTACTTC
abundance: many
j_gene: TRBJ2-7
d_gene: TRBD2
v_gene: TRBV28

CDR3aa: CATDSGGWGQETQYF
CDR3nt: TGTGCCACTGATTCGGGCGGCTGGGGACAAGAGACCCAGTACTTC
abundance: NA
j_gene: TRBJ2-5
d_gene: NA
v_gene: TRBV5-8

CDR3aa: CASRPGRRTYEQYF
CDR3nt: TGTGCCAGCAGACCGGGACGGCGCACCTACGAGCAGTACTTC
abundance: NA
j_gene: TRBJ2-7
d_gene: NA
v_gene: TRBV28

CDR3aa: CASSEMPVQETQYF
CDR3nt: TGTGCCAGCAGCGAGATGCCAGTCCAAGAGACCCAGTACTTC
abundance: NA
j_gene: TRBJ2-5
d_gene: NA
v_gene: TRBV9

CDR3aa: CASRLSQNTEAFF
CDR3nt: TGCGCCAGCAGGCTTTCCCAGAACACTGAAGCTTTCTTT
abundance: NA
j_gene: TRBJ1-1
d_gene: NA
v_gene: TRBV23-1

CDR3aa: CASSQQEVTEAFF
CDR3nt: TGTGCCAGCAGCCAACAGGAGGTCACTGAAGCTTTCTTT
abundance: once
j_gene: TRBJ1-1
d_gene: NA
v_gene: TRBV7-9

CDR3aa: CASSQTQLYYNSPLHF
CDR3nt: TGCGCCAGCAGCCAAACCCAACTCTACTATAATTCACCCCTCCACTTT
abundance: NA
j_gene: TRBJ1-6
d_gene: NA
v_gene: TRBV4-1

CDR3aa: CASSYSAGLGETQYF
CDR3nt: TGTGCCAGCAGTTACTCGGCAGGTTTAGGAGAGACCCAGTACTTC
abundance: NA
j_gene: TRBJ2-5
d_gene: NA
v_gene: TRBV6-5

CDR3aa: CASSLTVPSYEQYF
CDR3nt: TGTGCCAGCAGTTTAACGGTCCCCTCCTACGAGCAGTACTTC
abundance: NA
j_gene: TRBJ2-7
d_gene: NA
v_gene: TRBV27

CDR3aa: CASSLIQGGPNYGYTF
CDR3nt: TGTGCCAGCAGTTTAATTCAGGGGGGGCCTAACTATGGCTACACCTTC
abundance: NA
j_gene: TRBJ1-2
d_gene: TRBD1
v_gene: TRBV27

CDR3aa: CASSLGTGGQPQHF
CDR3nt: TGTGCCAGCAGTTTGGGGACAGGGGGTCAGCCCCAGCATTTT
abundance: NA
j_gene: TRBJ1-5
d_gene: TRBD1
v_gene: TRBV27

CDR3aa: CASSLFRVLNSPLHF
CDR3nt: TGTGCCAGCAGCTTATTTCGTGTTCTTAATTCACCCCTCCACTTT
abundance: NA
j_gene: TRBJ1-6
d_gene: NA
v_gene: TRBV13

CDR3aa: CASSYSIIGQYF
CDR3nt: TGTGCCAGCAGTTACTCGATTATTGGGCAGTACTTC
abundance: NA
j_gene: TRBJ2-7
d_gene: NA
v_gene: TRBV6-6

CDR3aa: CASSSYPSTDTQYF
CDR3nt: TGTGCCAGCAGCTCCTACCCTAGCACAGATACGCAGTATTTT
abundance: NA
j_gene: TRBJ2-3
d_gene: NA
v_gene: TRBV7-6

CDR3aa: CASSLIQGAGEQYF
CDR3nt: TGTGCCAGCAGTTTGATACAGGGGGCAGGCGAGCAGTACTTC
abundance: NA
j_gene: TRBJ2-7
d_gene: TRBD1
v_gene: TRBV27

CDR3aa: CASSLGRGPYQPQHF
CDR3nt: TGTGCCAGCAGCTTGGGACGGGGGCCCTATCAGCCCCAGCATTTT
abundance: NA
j_gene: TRBJ1-5
d_gene: NA
v_gene: TRBV7-9

CDR3aa: CASSPGTKYEQYF
CDR3nt: TGCGCCAGCAGCCCGGGAACAAAGTACGAGCAGTACTTC
abundance: NA
j_gene: TRBJ2-7
d_gene: NA
v_gene: TRBV5-1